The 28 T cell receptor beta chains presented below share a single source sample, sequenced in a study of regulatory T cells in long-lasting Graves disease. Specified time point: persistent/refractory GD, antithyroid drugs over 5 years with positive TRAb. RNA from PBMCs was the source of the TCR library. Construction of the TCR beta libraries employed iRepertoire HTBI primers in conjunction with Arm-PCR of CDR3 regions. TCRdb re-derived calls from the multiplex PCR reads in MiXCR, one entry per CDR3 protein. The repertoire has about 430,000 distinct CDR3 sequences, around a fifth of them found once; the top ten carry about 13%. Sequenced material: peripheral blood mononuclear cells (PBMCs), taken when the disease was refractory, from a patient treated with antithyroid drugs. The receptor set was obtained from a female donor with Graves disease.

This clonotype was picked up a small number of times. The rearrangement uses TRBV30 and TRBJ2-6; 8 positions match TRBD1. Germline V gene data show CDR1 as GTSNPN and CDR2 as SVGIG (reference sequence). V lost 6 bases to trimming and J lost 0 bases; unmatched junction nucleotides: 7. This CDR3 is 16 amino acids long. CDR3 in amino acids: CACNRGKTSGANVLTF. CDR3 DNA sequence: TGTGCCTGCAACAGGGGGAAGACCTCTGGGGCCAACGTCCTGACTTTC.

This clonotype was seen a single time. V and J are TRBV9 and TRBJ2-1, with TRBD2 matching over 10 bases. The ends lost 0 bases at V and 7 bases at J; junction bases unmatched: 4. This CDR3 has 15 residues. Per the germline V gene, CDR1 is SGDLS and CDR2 is YYNGEE. CDR3: CASSVEASGSNEQFF. The CDR3 bases are TGTGCCAGCAGCGTAGAGGCTAGCGGGAGTAATGAGCAGTTCTTC.

This clonotype was recorded at least ten times. The V call is TRBV2, the J call TRBJ2-7; the D is unclear. Germline V gene sequence: CDR1 SNHLY, CDR2 FYNNEI. With 7 bases removed from V and 3 bases from J, the gap between germline ends came to 7 bases. CDR3 length: 11 residues. CDR3 in DNA: TGTGCCAGCACATTGAGCTACGAGCAGTACTTC. It specifies CASTLSYEQYF.

The chain has TRBV28 and TRBJ2-5, with 9 positions matching TRBD1. This CDR3 contains 14 residues. The J segment lost 2 bases and the V segment lost 10 bases, leaving 8 bases of the junction unmatched. Germline V CDR1 and CDR2: MDHEN, SYDVKM. The CDR3 region is CATRGTGRQETQYF. The CDR3 region has the DNA TGTGCCACTAGAGGGACAGGGAGACAAGAGACCCAGTACTTC.

This clonotype was detected a few times. The rearrangement links TRBV20-1 to TRBJ1-6; the D gene is possibly TRBD1 (5 bases). The V end was cut by 6 bases, the J end by 0 bases, with 12 bases between. Germline V gene sequence: CDR1 DFQATT, CDR2 SNEGSKA (reference sequence). The CDR3 runs to 15 residues. The CDR3 here is CSARDLSSYNSPLHF. Written as DNA, the CDR3 is TGCAGTGCAAGGGACCTCAGCTCCTATAATTCACCCCTCCACTTT.

This clonotype was seen only a few times. The rearrangement links TRBV5-5 to TRBJ2-1; TRBD2 agrees at 11 bases. Germline V gene data show CDR1 as SGHKS and CDR2 as YYEKEE (reference sequence). Unmatched junction bases numbered 6, after V lost 0 bases and J lost 10 bases. The CDR3 spans 15 residues. CDR3 protein: CASSLAGASGGEQFF. The CDR3 nucleotides are TGTGCCAGCAGCTTGGCCGGGGCTAGCGGGGGGGAGCAGTTCTTC.

Only one count was recorded for this clonotype. A much larger clonotype is one base distant, so this may be a read error. The J gene is TRBJ2-4, the V gene TRBV28, with D perhaps matching TRBD2 (7 bases). The CDR3 length is 15 residues. Germline V gene sequence: CDR1 MDHEN, CDR2 SYDVKM. CDR3 residues: CTSLGGGRANSIQYF. The CDR3 DNA sequence: TGTACCAGCCTGGGGGGGGGCAGAGCGAATAGCATTCAGTACTTC.

Comments on this clonotype: The junction departs from germline at one end; a sequencing error may be responsible. The chain employs TRBV15 and TRBJ1-5, with a weak D call TRBD1 (5 bases). CDR1 is LNHNV, CDR2 YYDKDF, per germline (reference sequence). The CDR3 sequence is 15 residues long. The CDR3 nucleotides read TGTGCCACCAGCAGAGGTTCACGGGGCAATCAGCCCCGGCATTTT. Translated: CATSRGSRGNQPRHF.

This clonotype has at least ten counts. Mismatch with germline at one junction end may stem from a read error. The chain uses TRBV6-1 and TRBJ2-5; D may be TRBD1 (5 bases). The germline CDR1 and CDR2 sequences are MNHNS and SASEGT. This CDR3 is 13 amino acids long. The CDR3, as DNA: TGTGCCAGCATTCGTGGCAGGGAAGAGACCCAGTATTTC. Translated: CASIRGREETQYF.

A note on this clonotype: A read error is possible here, since a much larger clone lies one base away. V usage is TRBV27 and J usage is TRBJ1-5; D gene ambiguous. The V gene's germline CDR1 is MNHEY and CDR2 SMNVEV (reference sequence). CDR3 size: 12 residues. CDR3 nucleotide sequence: TGTGCCAGCAGTCCGACGAATCAGCCCCGGCATTTT. Its protein product is CASSPTNQPRHF.

V usage is TRBV30 and J usage is TRBJ2-3, with D possibly being TRBD1 (5 bases). The ends were cut back, 4 bases at V and 7 bases at J, with 12 bases in the middle. The CDR3 extends over 12 amino acids. The germline gives CDR1 GTSNPN, CDR2 SVGIG (reference sequence). The CDR3 DNA sequence: TGTGCCTGGACGAGTGGGGCTCATACGCAGTATTTT. As protein: CAWTSGAHTQYF.

This clonotype was recorded at least ten times. This sequence joins TRBV28 and TRBJ2-7; 9 bases fit TRBD2. CDR1 MDHEN and CDR2 SYDVKM come from the germline V gene. This CDR3 spans 18 amino acids. J was trimmed by 0 bases and V by 4 bases; bases with no gene match: 13. CDR3 in amino acids: CASSSIKQAGGTSYEQYF. The CDR3 DNA is TGTGCCAGCAGTTCGATAAAACAAGCGGGAGGCACCTCCTACGAGCAGTACTTC.

This clonotype has ten or more counts. The V gene is TRBV6-1, the J gene TRBJ2-7, with 14 bases lining up with TRBD2. V was pared by 3 bases and J by 5 bases, with 6 bases of the junction left unmatched. CDR1 MNHNS and CDR2 SASEGT come from the germline V gene. This CDR3 has 16 residues. The CDR3 DNA follows: TGTGCCAGCAGTGACGCCGGGACTAGCGGGAGAAACGAGCAGTACTTC. Translation gives CASSDAGTSGRNEQYF.

Ten or more counts support this clonotype. The chain has TRBV12-3 or TRBV12-4 and TRBJ1-1; 9 bases line up with TRBD1. The V and J ends lost 3 bases and 5 bases, in that order; junction bases with no gene match: 7. The CDR3 runs 15 residues. The CDR3, as DNA: TGTGCCAGCAGTTTGGACAGGGGAGGAGAGACTGAAGCTTTCTTT. Amino acids: CASSLDRGGETEAFF.

The rearrangement joins TRBV7-3 to TRBJ2-1; 15 bases are a match to TRBD2. Germline CDR1 reads SGHTA; CDR2 reads FQGTGA. The J segment lost 7 bases and the V segment lost 4 bases, leaving 2 bases of the junction unmatched. The CDR3 has 15 amino acids. The CDR3 DNA sequence: TGTGCCAGCAGCTCCGGGACTAGCGGGAGGAATGAGCAGTTCTTC. It specifies CASSSGTSGRNEQFF.

There are many counts of this clonotype. The V call is TRBV2, the J call TRBJ1-4; possible D gene TRBD1, 5 bases. Germline loops: CDR1 SNHLY, CDR2 FYNNEI. CDR3 size: 15 residues. The V end lost 3 bases, the J end lost 4 bases, and 12 bases lay between the germline ends. CDR3 bases: TGTGCCAGCAGTGATATGGGGGTCCTTAATGAAAAACTGTTTTTT. Translation: CASSDMGVLNEKLFF.

In this sample, this clonotype turned up many times. The V call is TRBV3-1, the J call TRBJ2-7; the D is unclear. The CDR3 contains 12 residues. The germline gives CDR1 LGHDT, CDR2 YNNKEL (reference sequence). The V end lost 1 base, the J end lost 12 bases, and 13 bases lay between the germline ends. CDR3 DNA sequence: TGTGCCAGCAGCCAAGGATTAGGGTCGCGGTACTTC. Its translation: CASSQGLGSRYF.

This clonotype has at least ten counts. The junction does not match germline at one end; this may be a read error. CDR3 sequence: CASRKTTGNAEAFF. In DNA, the CDR3 is TGTGCCAGCAGAAAAACGACAGGGAACGCTGAAGCTTTCTTT. The chain has TRBV6-1 and TRBJ1-1; 7 bases match TRBD1. CDR3 size: 14 residues. Germline CDR1 MNHNS, CDR2 SASEGT.

This clonotype was found many times. The V call is TRBV28, the J call TRBJ2-7; D is unclear. Trimming stripped 6 bases from V and 0 bases from J, with 12 bases between. The length of the CDR3 is 14 residues. Per germline, CDR1 MDHEN and CDR2 SYDVKM. This CDR3 is CASSPRGSSYEQYF. In DNA form, the CDR3 reads TGTGCCAGCAGCCCAAGAGGTAGCTCCTACGAGCAGTACTTC.

This clonotype was detected only a few times. For the CDR3, the DNA is TGCAGTGCTAGAGATGGCGCCCGATACACCGGGGAGCTGTTTTTT. This gives the protein CSARDGARYTGELFF. The chain uses TRBV20-1 and TRBJ2-2, with no clear D. The CDR3 length is 15 residues. The V end lost 0 bases, the J end lost 3 bases, and 11 bases lay between the germline ends. In germline, CDR1 is DFQATT, CDR2 SNEGSKA (reference sequence).

This clonotype was counted ten times or more. This chain uses TRBV20-1 with TRBJ2-2, with 7 bases aligning to TRBD1. Per the germline V gene, CDR1 is DFQATT and CDR2 is SNEGSKA (reference sequence). CDR3 length: 18 amino acids. J was trimmed by 3 bases and V by 0 bases; bases with no gene match: 13. This chain's CDR3 is CSARDGDRASRHTGELFF. The DNA of the CDR3 is TGCAGTGCTAGAGACGGAGACAGGGCGTCTCGTCACACCGGGGAGCTGTTTTTT.

This clonotype was seen repeatedly, ten times or more. The chain combines TRBV28 with TRBJ1-5; tentative D call: TRBD1 (5 bases). The CDR3 totals 13 residues. The V gene lost 3 bases and the J gene lost 3 bases, with 6 bases spanning the gap. The germline V gene has CDR1 MDHEN and CDR2 SYDVKM. CDR3 in DNA: TGTGCCAGCAGTTTGGACAACAATCAGCCCCAGCATTTT. As protein: CASSLDNNQPQHF.

This clonotype has more than one count but fewer than ten. The gene calls are TRBV9 and TRBJ2-4, with D unclear. V lost 3 bases and J lost 6, with 10 bases in between. The CDR3 totals 13 residues. Germline CDR1 and CDR2: SGDLS and YYNGEE. The CDR3 here is CASSAEPINIQYF. In DNA, the CDR3 is TGTGCCAGCAGCGCGGAACCCATAAACATTCAGTACTTC.

The V and J genes are TRBV19 and TRBJ2-1, with no clear D. CDR3 size: 14 residues. The V gene's germline CDR1 is LNHDA and CDR2 SQIVND (reference sequence). The V and J ends lost 6 bases and 0 bases respectively, with 9 bases between them. The CDR3 loop reads CASRGGNSYNEQFF. The DNA of the CDR3 is TGTGCCAGTAGGGGCGGTAACTCCTACAATGAGCAGTTCTTC.

J is TRBJ2-1 and V is TRBV3-1; the D is unclear. Germline assignment: CDR1 LGHDT and CDR2 YNNKEL (reference sequence). The length of the CDR3 is 12 residues. V gave up 0 bases and J gave up 14 bases, with 11 bases separating them. The CDR3 DNA reads as TGTGCCAGCAGCCAAGATTCGGGCTTGGAGTTCTTC. This encodes CASSQDSGLEFF.

This clonotype was observed at least ten times. J is TRBJ1-2 and V is TRBV28, with D possibly matching TRBD1 (6 bases). In germline, CDR1 is MDHEN, CDR2 SYDVKM. This CDR3 has 14 amino acids. The V gene lost 2 bases and the J gene lost 4 bases, with 11 bases spanning the gap. CDR3 amino acids: CASSLRTDTYGYTF. The CDR3 region has the DNA TGTGCCAGCAGTTTAAGGACAGACACCTATGGCTACACCTTC.

The rearrangement uses TRBV10-3 and TRBJ2-3; D remains ambiguous. The V end was cut by 7 bases, the J end by 1 base, with 9 bases between. CDR1 ENHRY and CDR2 SYGVKD come from the germline V gene. The CDR3 covers 13 residues. For the CDR3, the DNA is TGTGCCATCAAAGACGAGGGCACAGATACGCAGTATTTT. Translating gives CAIKDEGTDTQYF.

The table lists this clonotype with many counts. The rearrangement uses TRBV11-1 and TRBJ1-1; D is undetermined. This CDR3 has 13 residues. CDR1 SGHAT and CDR2 FQDESV come from the germline V gene (reference sequence). The V end lost 5 bases, the J end lost 11 bases, and 18 bases lay between the germline ends. CDR3 loop: CASSQDQHPWAFF. Here the CDR3 DNA reads TGTGCCAGCAGCCAAGACCAACACCCTTGGGCTTTCTTT.